The clone carrying this TCR beta chain was found a few times. Its antigen is undetermined. The data belong to a study of beta chain features in type 1 diabetes. Trimming cost V 0 bases and J 5 bases, with 19 bases left between them. This CDR3 contains 17 residues. Germline CDR1 SEHNR, CDR2 FQNEAQ (reference sequence). Study findings and constraints: Moderately but significantly shorter TCRB CDR3s were found in Type 1 diabetes patients in all four CD4+ subsets. Among type 1 diabetes patients, VDJ junctions had fewer insertions and more deletions. Sequencing the cDNA could make cells with high TCR expression show up more than they should. Still unanswered here is whether HLA type influences TCRB rearrangement.

The isolated RNA, all of it, was reverse transcribed, so expressed TCRB transcripts were what got sequenced. Here immunoSEQ multiplex PCR was the method, and the copy in TCRdb shows in-frame clones only, minus some. The table has approximately 250,000 clones, roughly a tenth seen once. The source material was naive CD4+ T cells from blood. The receptor's source is a man aged 25-45 years with type 1 diabetes. V is TRBV7-9 and J is TRBJ1-2, with D possibly matching TRBD1 (6 bases). In DNA form, the CDR3 reads TGTGCCAGCAGCTTAGCGGGGGCAAGGGCCGAGGGTTATGGCTACACCTTC. Translating gives CASSLAGARAEGYGYTF.